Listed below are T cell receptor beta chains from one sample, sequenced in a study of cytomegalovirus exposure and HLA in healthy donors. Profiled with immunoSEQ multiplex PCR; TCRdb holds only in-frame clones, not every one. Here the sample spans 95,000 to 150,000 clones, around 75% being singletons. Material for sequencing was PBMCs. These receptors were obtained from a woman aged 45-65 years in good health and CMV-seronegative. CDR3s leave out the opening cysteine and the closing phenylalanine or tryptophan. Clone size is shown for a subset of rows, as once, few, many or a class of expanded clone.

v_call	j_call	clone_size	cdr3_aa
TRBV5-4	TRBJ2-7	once	ASSDGGLAGGLGQY
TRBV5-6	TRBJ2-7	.	ASSRTLASYEQY
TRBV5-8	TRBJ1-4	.	ASSPTGGFNEKLF
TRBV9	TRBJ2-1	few	ASSPRAGGWGIAGGYNEQF
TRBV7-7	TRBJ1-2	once	ASRLLARDLLYGYT
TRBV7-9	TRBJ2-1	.	ASSLATSGYNEQF
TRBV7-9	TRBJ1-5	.	ASSFGTEYQPQH
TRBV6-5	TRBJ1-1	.	ASRGPGKEAF
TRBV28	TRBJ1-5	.	ASRRTGGSQPQH
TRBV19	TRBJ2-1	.	ASGGTSGRSLSYNEQF
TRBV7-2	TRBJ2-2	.	ASSLRGPGQGTGELF
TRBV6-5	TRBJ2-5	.	ASSYGRTQY
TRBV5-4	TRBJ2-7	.	ASSLMTNEQY
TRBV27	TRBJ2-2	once	ASTPLPGQGTGELF
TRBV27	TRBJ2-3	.	ASSLFKTSGRAGTDTQY
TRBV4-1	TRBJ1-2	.	ASSQDKGARVYGYT
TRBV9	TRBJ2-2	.	ASSPAAGAWTGELF
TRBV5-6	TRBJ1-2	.	ASSSTGYGYT
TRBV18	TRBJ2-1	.	ASSPTPTSYNEQF
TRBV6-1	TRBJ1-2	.	ASSRDYNYGYT
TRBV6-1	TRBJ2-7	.	ASKFSGPSYEQY
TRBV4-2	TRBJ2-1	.	ASSQASSYNEQF
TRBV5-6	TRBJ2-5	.	ASSSGTGDSLETQY
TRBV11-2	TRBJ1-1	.	ASSPTGGTEAF
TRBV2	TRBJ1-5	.	ASGQVGDQPQH
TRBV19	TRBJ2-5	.	ASSIFLTGGETQY
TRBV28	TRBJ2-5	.	ASSFLGTGDETQY
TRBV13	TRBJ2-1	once	ASSLGLPVGSGIRHEQF
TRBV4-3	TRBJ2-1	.	ASSFGGSMRVNEQF
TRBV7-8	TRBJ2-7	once	ASSPISGEQY
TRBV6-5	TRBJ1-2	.	ASSYYRDGYT
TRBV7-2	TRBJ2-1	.	ASSLAGGRLNEQF
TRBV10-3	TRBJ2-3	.	AISVSEAGLAVTDTQY
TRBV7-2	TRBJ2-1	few	ASITPGQGAVDEQF
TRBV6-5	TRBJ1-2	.	ASSSGQGGYT
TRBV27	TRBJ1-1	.	ASALSRENTEAF
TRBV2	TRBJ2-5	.	ASQGQQETQY
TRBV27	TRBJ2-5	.	ASSYRKTGGLETQY